The T cell receptor beta chain described here comes from a study of T-cell reconstitution after alpha-beta-depleted transplantation in children. Unique molecular identifiers were built into the TCRbeta library. TCRdb analysed the PCR reads with MiXCR anew, one entry per CDR3 protein. The repertoire holds more than 550,000 distinct CDR3 sequences, over 9.5% seen once, with less than 5% in the top ten. The CDR3 spans 12 residues. With 10 bases removed from V and 0 bases from J, the gap between germline ends came to 4 bases. Germline loops: CDR1 SEHNR, CDR2 FQNEAQ (reference sequence). The gene calls are TRBV7-9 and TRBJ2-6; D not certain. The sample here was PBMCs from the stem cell graft donor, taken from the stem cell graft. The clonotype comes from a human donor who donated a stem cell graft to a child with acute myeloid leukemia. CDR3 sequence reads: CATASGANVLTF. The CDR3 nucleotides are TGTGCCACCGCCTCTGGGGCCAACGTCCTGACTTTC.